These 6 T cell receptor beta chains came from one sample sequenced in a study of PD-1 blockade in mismatch repair-deficient tumors. The protocol was immunoSEQ multiplex PCR, while the TCRdb copy is restricted to in-frame clones and leaves out a portion. The sample contains around 37,000 clones, over 70% of which appear only once. The specimen was PBMCs, collected around 38 weeks after starting pembrolizumab. The receptors stem from an adult with mismatch repair-deficient cancer.

V gene TRBV7-9 combines with J gene TRBJ2-7; 11 positions agree with TRBD2. CDR1 SEHNR and CDR2 FQNEAQ come from the germline V gene (reference sequence). This CDR3 has 16 residues. J gave up 3 bases and V 6 bases, and 10 bases lay outside the gene matches. The CDR3 DNA reads as TGTGCCAGCAGTCCGGCTGAGACTAGCGGGAACTACGAGCAGTACTTC. Amino acids: CASSPAETSGNYEQYF. The entire variable domain, with the rest obtained from reference TRBV7-9 and TRBJ2-7, is as follows: DTGVSQNPRHKITKRGQNVTFRCDPISEHNRLYWYRQTLGQGPEFLTYFQNEAQLEKSRLLSDRFSAERPKGSFSTLEIQRTEQGDSAMYLCASSPAETSGNYEQYFGPGTRLTVT.

The chain couples TRBV11-2 to TRBJ2-6, with no clear D. The germline V gene has CDR1 SGHAT and CDR2 FQNNGV. V shed 5 bases and J shed 9 bases, with 14 bases lying between them. The CDR3 is made up of 14 amino acids. The CDR3: CASSGPRKLNVLTF. DNA for the CDR3: TGTGCCAGCAGCGGGCCCCGGAAACTCAACGTCCTGACTTTC. Full variable domain (remainder filled in from reference TRBV11-2 and TRBJ2-6): EAGVAQSPRYKIIEKRQSVAFWCNPISGHATLYWYQQILGQGPKLLIQFQNNGVVDDSQLPKDRFSAERLKGVDSTLKIQPAKLEDSAVYLCASSGPRKLNVLTFGAGSRLTVL.

V gene TRBV28 combines with J gene TRBJ1-3; no reliable D call. V was shortened by 6 bases and J by 2 bases, with 17 bases between the two germline ends. The CDR3 runs 16 residues. Germline CDR1 MDHEN, CDR2 SYDVKM. CDR3: CASRDPGNRPGNTIYF. The CDR3 nucleotides are TGTGCCAGCAGGGACCCCGGGAACAGACCTGGAAACACCATATATTTT. Variable domain in full (rest from reference TRBV28 and TRBJ1-3): DVKVTQSSRYLVKRTGEKVFLECVQDMDHENMFWYRQDPGLGLRLIYFSYDVKMKEKGDIPEGYSVSREKKERFSLILESASTNQTSMYLCASRDPGNRPGNTIYFGEGSWLTVV.

This clone turned up a few times. This chain joins TRBV10-1 and TRBJ2-3; D uncertain. In germline, CDR1 is WNHNN, CDR2 SYGVQD (reference sequence). The CDR3 has 12 residues. The V and J ends lost 3 bases and 4 bases respectively, with 5 bases between them. This CDR3 reads CASSDGSDTQYF. The CDR3 bases are TGCGCCAGCAGTGACGGGTCAGATACGCAGTATTTT.

This chain joins TRBV5-1 and TRBJ1-2, with 7 bases fitting TRBD1. The CDR3 is 15 amino acids. J was trimmed by 0 bases and V by 0 bases; bases with no gene match: 2. CDR1 is SGHRS, CDR2 YFSETQ, per germline. This CDR3 reads CASSLAGTANYGYTF. In DNA form, the CDR3 reads TGCGCCAGCAGCTTGGCTGGGACAGCTAACTATGGCTACACCTTC.

This clone was picked up a small number of times. The V gene is TRBV9, the J gene TRBJ2-7; maybe TRBD2 (5 bases). The CDR3 is made up of 15 amino acids. Deletions cut 0 bases from V and 0 bases from J, with 10 bases between. The V gene's germline CDR1 is SGDLS and CDR2 YYNGEE. The CDR3 loop reads CASSVEGSRSYEQYF. In nucleotides, the CDR3 is TGTGCCAGCAGCGTAGAAGGGAGCCGCTCCTACGAGCAGTACTTC.